This T cell receptor beta chain was profiled in a study of blood T cell repertoires in COVID-19. Profiled with immunoSEQ multiplex PCR; TCRdb holds only in-frame clones, not every one. Of roughly 67,000 clones in the sample, 88% were seen once. The length of the CDR3 is 16 residues. With 3 bases clipped from V and 2 bases from J, the junction kept 6 bases outside the gene matches. Germline V gene data show CDR1 as SGHRS and CDR2 as YFSETQ. Material: peripheral blood. The TCR originated in a woman aged 60 to 75 with acute or convalescent COVID-19. The rearrangement joins TRBV5-1 to TRBJ1-3; TRBD1 matches at 9 bases. The DNA of the CDR3 is TGCGCCAGCAGCTCGGAGACAGGGGGGCCTGGAAACACCATATATTTT. Its protein product is CASSSETGGPGNTIYF. The entire variable domain, with the rest obtained from reference TRBV5-1 and TRBJ1-3, is as follows: KAGVTQTPRYLIKTRGQQVTLSCSPISGHRSVSWYQQTPGQGLQFLFEYFSETQRNKGNFPGRFSGRQFSNSRSEMNVSTLELGDSALYLCASSSETGGPGNTIYFGEGSWLTVV.